The 27 T cell receptor beta chains reported below all come from one sample, sequenced in a study of human T cells and chemical hapten exposure. TCRdb reprocessed the RACE reads with MiXCR, giving one entry per CDR3 protein. The sample records fewer than 200,000 distinct CDR3 sequences, approximately 30% being singletons. Time point specified: patch test 3, about 24 weeks after DPC sensitization. As for treatment: therapeutic diphenylcyclopropenone sensitization with weekly scalp DPC. Sequenced material: whole blood, taken in connection with sensitization to the hapten diphenylcyclopropenone (DPC). These TCRs come from a woman aged 18-35 years with alopecia areata. Some clones in this sample may be carry-over from other donors' samples.

This clonotype was counted once. The chain has TRBV19 and TRBJ2-5, with 7 bases identical to TRBD1. The CDR3 is 15 amino acids. The V segment lost 10 bases and the J segment 0 bases; nucleotides outside the gene matches: 11. Germline-derived CDR1 and CDR2 are LNHDA and SQIVND (reference sequence). The DNA of the CDR3 is TGTGCCAACCCACCGGAGACAGGGTACCAAGAGACCCAGTACTTC. It translates to CANPPETGYQETQYF.

The V gene is TRBV20-1, the J gene TRBJ2-1; tentatively, D is TRBD1 (6 bases). This CDR3 is built from 13 residues. Germline CDR1 reads DFQATT; CDR2 reads SNEGSKA (reference sequence). The germline V and J ends were trimmed by 6 bases and 7 bases, with 16 bases remaining between them. The CDR3 coding sequence is TGCAGTGCACCACGTGGACAGATAAATGAGCAGTTCTTC. Amino acid sequence: CSAPRGQINEQFF.

The chain has TRBV29-1 and TRBJ2-1, with D perhaps matching TRBD1 or TRBD2 (6 bases each). CDR3 size: 12 residues. V lost 3 bases to trimming and J lost 10 bases, with 13 bases between them. Germline V CDR1 and CDR2: SQVTM, ANQGSEA. CDR3 residues: CSVETGALEQFF. CDR3 nucleotide sequence: TGCAGCGTTGAGACGGGGGCCCTAGAGCAGTTCTTC.

This clonotype was picked up a small number of times. The rearrangement links TRBV19 to TRBJ2-2; no definite D call. Between the trimmed V and J ends, which lost 5 bases and 6 bases, there was a span of 10 bases. This CDR3 spans 13 amino acids. CDR1 is LNHDA, CDR2 SQIVND, per germline (reference sequence). Here the CDR3 DNA reads TGTGCCAGTAGTCCTAACAAAGCCGGGGAGCTGTTTTTT. Amino acids: CASSPNKAGELFF.

This clonotype was observed a handful of times. The genes are TRBV24-1 and TRBJ1-5; D is undetermined. This CDR3 has 13 residues. The germline V gene encodes CDR1 KGHDR and CDR2 SFDVKD. V lost 2 bases to trimming and J lost 5 bases, with 6 bases between them. CDR3 coding DNA: TGTGCCACCAGTGATTCTCTAGATCAGCCCCAGCATTTT. It specifies CATSDSLDQPQHF.

Only a few counts were recorded for this clonotype. The V gene is TRBV7-9, the J gene TRBJ2-1; 8 bases fit TRBD2. Germline CDR1 SEHNR, CDR2 FQNEAQ (reference sequence). CDR3 length: 12 amino acids. The V gene end was trimmed by 7 bases and the J gene end by 8 bases; junction bases not matched to a gene: 4. CDR3 region: CASNRGGDEQFF. In DNA, the CDR3 is TGTGCCAGCAACCGGGGGGGAGATGAGCAGTTCTTC.

This clonotype has ten or more counts. This chain links TRBV9 with TRBJ2-1; 7 nucleotides line up with TRBD2. CDR1 and CDR2 from the germline V gene are SGDLS and YYNGEE. This CDR3 is 15 amino acids long. J was trimmed by 7 bases and V by 0 bases; bases with no gene match: 7. The CDR3 DNA reads as TGTGCCAGCAGCGTAGTGGGCGGGAGAAGGAATGAGCAGTTCTTC. It specifies CASSVVGGRRNEQFF. The full variable domain, its missing parts supplied by reference TRBV9 and TRBJ2-1, is DSGVTQTPKHLITATGQRVTLRCSPRSGDLSVYWYQQSLDQGLQFLIQYYNGEERAKGNILERFSAQQFPDLHSELNLSSLELGDSALYFCASSVVGGRRNEQFFGPGTRLTVL.

CDR3 loop: CVTQGQFGTGELFF. The DNA of the CDR3 is TGTGTCACCCAGGGACAATTTGGCACCGGGGAGCTGTTTTTT. The rearrangement joins TRBV7-2 to TRBJ2-2, with a tentative D call TRBD1 (6 bases). Germline CDR1 reads SGHTA; CDR2 reads FQGNSA. The CDR3 is 14 amino acids.

The V call is TRBV29-1, the J call TRBJ1-2; D is unclear. The CDR3 contains 15 residues. Germline values: CDR1 SQVTM, CDR2 ANQGSEA. V lost 6 bases to trimming and J lost 3 bases, with 20 bases between them. CDR3 nucleotides: TGCAGCGTAGGCCACTTCGGCAATGACTACTATGGCTACACCTTC. It specifies CSVGHFGNDYYGYTF.

The J gene is TRBJ2-7, the V gene TRBV6-5, with D perhaps TRBD2 (6 bases). The CDR3 is made up of 15 amino acids. Per the germline V gene, CDR1 is MNHEY and CDR2 is SVGAGI. Trimming pared 5 bases from V and 6 bases from J, leaving 20 bases between. Written as DNA, the CDR3 is TGTGCCAGCAGTCACCGGGACTCTCGTTACTCCGAGCAGTACTTC. Protein sequence: CASSHRDSRYSEQYF.

The chain carries TRBV14 and TRBJ1-2; D is unclear. CDR1 and CDR2 from the germline V gene are SGHDN and FVKESK. The CDR3 spans 15 residues. Trimming removed 0 bases at V and 5 bases at J, with 13 bases between. CDR3 in amino acids: CASSQDPGTLYGYTF. CDR3 DNA sequence: TGTGCCAGCAGCCAAGATCCGGGTACACTATATGGCTACACCTTC.

The chain is built from TRBV5-1 and TRBJ2-5, with D unclear. V gave up 4 bases and J gave up 2 bases, with 15 bases separating them. This CDR3 spans 15 amino acids. CDR1 is SGHRS and CDR2 is YFSETQ in the germline V gene. The chain's CDR3 is CASSPNPVDQETQYF. CDR3 bases: TGCGCCAGCAGCCCAAACCCGGTGGATCAAGAGACCCAGTACTTC.

This clonotype was seen a few times. The gene calls are TRBV15 and TRBJ1-5; tentative D call: TRBD1 (6 bases). The V gene's germline CDR1 is LNHNV and CDR2 YYDKDF (reference sequence). The CDR3 is made up of 15 amino acids. V lost 1 base, J lost 2 bases, and 9 bases lay in between. The CDR3 sequence: CATSRVHRGNQPQHF. As DNA, the CDR3 is TGTGCCACCAGCAGAGTGCACAGGGGCAATCAGCCCCAGCATTTT.

The CDR3 nucleotides read TGTGCCAGCACGGGGAGATCAGGGAATTCACCCCTCCACTTT. This translates into CASTGRSGNSPLHF. The rearrangement uses TRBV2 and TRBJ1-6; a weak D match, TRBD1 (5 bases). The CDR3 length is 14 residues. The germline CDR1 and CDR2 sequences are SNHLY and FYNNEI. V was pared by 7 bases and J by 7 bases, with 14 bases between.

The rearrangement links TRBV4-1 to TRBJ1-1; 8 bases align to TRBD1. With V trimmed by 6 bases and J by 4 bases, 7 bases remained unmatched. The CDR3 is 14 residues long. The germline CDR1 and CDR2 sequences are MGHRA and YSYEKL. The CDR3 sequence is CASRTGQGSTEAFF. CDR3 DNA: TGCGCCAGCAGGACTGGACAGGGCAGCACTGAAGCTTTCTTT.

This chain links TRBV4-3 with TRBJ2-5, with TRBD1 matching 7 bases. Germline V CDR1 and CDR2: LGHNA, YSLEER. CDR3 length equals 15 residues. V lost 2 bases, J lost 2 bases, and 5 bases stayed unmatched. The chain's CDR3 is CASSQHRGGQETQYF. CDR3 nucleotides: TGCGCCAGCAGCCAACACAGGGGTGGACAAGAGACCCAGTACTTC.

This clonotype was picked up a small number of times. The rearrangement joins TRBV4-1 to TRBJ2-5, with D uncertain. V lost 3 bases and J 7 bases, leaving 15 bases between the germline ends. Germline CDR1 and CDR2: MGHRA and YSYEKL. The CDR3 has 14 amino acids. The DNA for the CDR3 is TGCGCCAGCAGCCAGGGCCCTTTTTCGGTGACCCAGTACTTC. It is translated as CASSQGPFSVTQYF.

This clonotype was counted only a few times. The rearrangement links TRBV20-1 to TRBJ2-4, with TRBD2 as a possible D gene (5 bases). The CDR3 is 16 residues long. Germline CDR1 is DFQATT and CDR2 is SNEGSKA (reference sequence). V shed 1 base and J shed 6 bases, with 19 bases lying between them. CDR3 in DNA: TGCAGTGCTAGAGTCATAGCGAGAGGTTTCGGAAACATTCAGTACTTC. It translates to CSARVIARGFGNIQYF.

This clonotype has just a few counts. The V call is TRBV5-5, the J call TRBJ1-5; 8 positions agree with TRBD1. The J segment lost 6 bases and the V segment lost 4 bases, leaving 9 bases of the junction unmatched. This CDR3 is built from 15 residues. The V gene's germline CDR1 is SGHKS and CDR2 YYEKEE (reference sequence). The CDR3 nucleotides read TGTGCCAGCAGCCCCCGGACAGGGCAGCTTCAGCCCCAGCATTTT. This encodes CASSPRTGQLQPQHF. Drawing the rest from reference TRBV5-5 and TRBJ1-5, the complete variable domain is DAGVTQSPTHLIKTRGQQVTLRCSPISGHKSVSWYQQVLGQGPQFIFQYYEKEERGRGNFPDRFSARQFPNYSSELNVNALLLGDSALYLCASSPRTGQLQPQHFGDGTRLSIL.

The chain uses TRBV5-1 and TRBJ2-1; D tentatively reads TRBD1 or TRBD2 (6 bases each). Trimming took 4 bases from V and 12 from J, leaving 14 bases between them. Germline CDR1 reads SGHRS; CDR2 reads YFSETQ. The CDR3 is made up of 12 amino acids. CDR3 sequence (DNA): TGCGCCAGCAGCGGCGGGACAAGGGGGCAGTTCTTC. Encoded protein: CASSGGTRGQFF.

Written as DNA, the CDR3 is TGTGCCAGCAGCGGGAGGCCGAGGGAGACCCAGTACTTC. It is translated as CASSGRPRETQYF. The chain couples TRBV9 to TRBJ2-5, with D possibly being TRBD2 (5 bases). Germline CDR1 is SGDLS and CDR2 is YYNGEE. The V gene lost 3 bases and the J gene lost 5 bases, with 11 bases spanning the gap. This CDR3 comprises 13 residues.

This clonotype has just a few counts. The chain is built from TRBV6-5 and TRBJ1-3; D remains unclear. There are 13 residues in the CDR3. Germline assignment: CDR1 MNHEY and CDR2 SVGAGI. V was pared by 8 bases and J by 0 bases, with 8 bases between. The CDR3 DNA is TGTGCCAGCGCGGTGTTCTCTGGAAACACCATATATTTT. It yields the protein CASAVFSGNTIYF.

This clonotype was counted a few times. The J gene is TRBJ1-1, the V gene TRBV5-1; unclear D gene. V gave up 6 bases and J gave up 1 base, with 13 bases separating them. The CDR3 runs to 14 residues. CDR1 SGHRS and CDR2 YFSETQ come from the germline V gene. The CDR3 region is CASTVGIANTEAFF. The CDR3, as DNA: TGCGCCAGCACTGTGGGGATAGCGAACACTGAAGCTTTCTTT. The full variable domain, in which reference TRBV5-1 and TRBJ1-1 provide the parts outside the CDR3, is KAGVTQTPRYLIKTRGQQVTLSCSPISGHRSVSWYQQTPGQGLQFLFEYFSETQRNKGNFPGRFSGRQFSNSRSEMNVSTLELGDSALYLCASTVGIANTEAFFGQGTRLTVV.

This clonotype was counted only a few times. The chain recombines TRBV11-2 with TRBJ2-2; a possible D gene is TRBD2 (6 bases). V was trimmed by 1 base and J by 7 bases, leaving 13 bases between them. Germline V gene sequence: CDR1 SGHAT, CDR2 FQNNGV. This CDR3 is 15 amino acids long. In nucleotides, the CDR3 is TGTGCCAGCAGCTTAGCGGTAGGAGGGTTCGGGGAGCTGTTTTTT. Translated, it gives CASSLAVGGFGELFF.

The J gene is TRBJ2-7, the V gene TRBV10-3, with D maybe TRBD1 (6 bases). Germline lookup yields CDR1 ENHRY and CDR2 SYGVKD. The CDR3 sequence is 14 residues long. V lost 1 base to trimming and J lost 2 bases, with 9 bases between them. The CDR3 nucleotides read TGTGCCATCAGTGAGTGGGGGCTGACCTACGAGCAGTACTTC. This codes for CAISEWGLTYEQYF.

This clonotype was counted once. This chain links TRBV9 with TRBJ1-2; perhaps TRBD1 as D (5 bases). There are 13 residues in the CDR3. Germline V gene lookup returns CDR1 SGDLS and CDR2 YYNGEE. V gave up 6 bases and J gave up 1 base, with 10 bases separating them. This CDR3 is CASTRDLNYGYTF. The CDR3 DNA is TGTGCCAGCACCAGGGACCTTAACTATGGCTACACCTTC.

V usage is TRBV10-3 and J usage is TRBJ2-7; maybe TRBD2 (5 bases). This CDR3 region has 15 residues. Germline V gene lookup returns CDR1 ENHRY and CDR2 SYGVKD. Trimming took off 0 bases at V and 0 bases at J, with 9 bases between the two ends. CDR3 sequence: CAISESTGLSYEQYF. The CDR3 nucleotides read TGTGCCATCAGTGAGTCGACTGGACTCTCCTACGAGCAGTACTTC.